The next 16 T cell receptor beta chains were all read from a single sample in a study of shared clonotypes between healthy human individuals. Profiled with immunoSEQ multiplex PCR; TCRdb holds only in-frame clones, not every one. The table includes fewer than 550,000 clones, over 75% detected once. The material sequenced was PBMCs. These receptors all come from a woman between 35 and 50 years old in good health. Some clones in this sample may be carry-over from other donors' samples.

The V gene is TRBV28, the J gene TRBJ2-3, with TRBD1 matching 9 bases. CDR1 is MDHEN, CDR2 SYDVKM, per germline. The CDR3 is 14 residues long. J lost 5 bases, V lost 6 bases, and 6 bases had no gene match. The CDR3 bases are TGTGCCAGCAGCGGGACAGGGAGTAAAGATACGCAGTATTTT. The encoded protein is CASSGTGSKDTQYF.

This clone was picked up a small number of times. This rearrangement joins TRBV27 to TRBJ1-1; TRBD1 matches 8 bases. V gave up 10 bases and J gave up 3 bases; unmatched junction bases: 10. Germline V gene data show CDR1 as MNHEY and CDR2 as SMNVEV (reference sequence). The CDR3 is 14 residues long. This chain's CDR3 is CATINRGVDTEAFF. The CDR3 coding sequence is TGTGCCACCATCAACAGGGGGGTAGACACTGAAGCTTTCTTT.

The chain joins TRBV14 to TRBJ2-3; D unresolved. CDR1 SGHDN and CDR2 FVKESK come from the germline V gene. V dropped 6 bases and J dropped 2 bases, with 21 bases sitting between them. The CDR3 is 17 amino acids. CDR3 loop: CASSRRITTSFTDTQYF. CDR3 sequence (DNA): TGTGCCAGCAGTCGTCGAATCACGACCTCATTCACAGATACGCAGTATTTT.

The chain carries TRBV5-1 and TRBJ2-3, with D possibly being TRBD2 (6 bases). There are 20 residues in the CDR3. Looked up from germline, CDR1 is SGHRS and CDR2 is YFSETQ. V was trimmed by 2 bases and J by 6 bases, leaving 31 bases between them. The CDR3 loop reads CASSFAGIPALPEGRDTQYF. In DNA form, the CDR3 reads TGCGCCAGCAGCTTCGCGGGGATCCCTGCACTCCCGGAGGGTAGGGATACGCAGTATTTT.

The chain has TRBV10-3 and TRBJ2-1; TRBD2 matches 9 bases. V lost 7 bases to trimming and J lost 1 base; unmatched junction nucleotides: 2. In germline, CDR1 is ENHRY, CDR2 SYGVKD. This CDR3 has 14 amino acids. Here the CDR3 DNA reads TGTGCCATCACTAGCGGGGTTTCCTACAATGAGCAGTTCTTC. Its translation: CAITSGVSYNEQFF.

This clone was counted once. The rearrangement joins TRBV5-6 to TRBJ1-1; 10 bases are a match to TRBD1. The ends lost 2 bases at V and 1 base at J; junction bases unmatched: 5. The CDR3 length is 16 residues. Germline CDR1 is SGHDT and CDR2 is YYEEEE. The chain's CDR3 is CASSFGTGATNTEAFF. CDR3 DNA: TGTGCCAGCAGCTTTGGGACAGGGGCGACGAACACTGAAGCTTTCTTT.

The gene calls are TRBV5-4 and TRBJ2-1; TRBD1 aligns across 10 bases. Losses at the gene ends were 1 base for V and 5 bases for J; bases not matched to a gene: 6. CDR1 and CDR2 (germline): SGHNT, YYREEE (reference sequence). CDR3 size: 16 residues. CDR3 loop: CASSLPLGQGNNEQFF. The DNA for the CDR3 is TGTGCCAGCAGCTTGCCGTTGGGACAGGGGAACAATGAGCAGTTCTTC.

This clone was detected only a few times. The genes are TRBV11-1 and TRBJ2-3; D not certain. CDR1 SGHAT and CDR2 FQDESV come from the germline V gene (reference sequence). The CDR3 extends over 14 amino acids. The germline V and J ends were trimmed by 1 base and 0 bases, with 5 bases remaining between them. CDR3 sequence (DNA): TGTGCCAGCAGCTTAGGGAGAAGCACAGATACGCAGTATTTT. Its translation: CASSLGRSTDTQYF. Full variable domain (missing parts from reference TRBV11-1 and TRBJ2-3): EAEVAQSPRYKITEKSQAVAFWCDPISGHATLYWYRQILGQGPELLVQFQDESVVDDSQLPKDRFSAERLKGVDSTLKIQPAELGDSAMYLCASSLGRSTDTQYFGPGTRLTVL.

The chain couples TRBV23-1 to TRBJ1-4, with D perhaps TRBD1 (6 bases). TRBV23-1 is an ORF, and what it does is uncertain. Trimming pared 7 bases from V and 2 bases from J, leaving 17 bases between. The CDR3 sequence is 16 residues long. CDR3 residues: CASTQIRGATNEKLFF. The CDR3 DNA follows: TGCGCCAGCACCCAAATACGGGGGGCGACTAATGAAAAACTGTTTTTT.

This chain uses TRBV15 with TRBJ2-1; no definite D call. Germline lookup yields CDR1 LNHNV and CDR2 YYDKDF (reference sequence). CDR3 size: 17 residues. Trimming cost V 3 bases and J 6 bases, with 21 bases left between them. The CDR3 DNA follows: TGTGCCACCAGCAGGGCTTTAGGGCGGTCCTTGGTCAATGAGCAGTTCTTC. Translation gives CATSRALGRSLVNEQFF.

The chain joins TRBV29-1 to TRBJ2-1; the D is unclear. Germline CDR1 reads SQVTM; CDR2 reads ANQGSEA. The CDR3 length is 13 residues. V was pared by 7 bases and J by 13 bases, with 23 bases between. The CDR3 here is CSARLVGWPRQFF. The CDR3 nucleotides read TGCAGCGCCCGACTGGTGGGGTGGCCCCGCCAGTTCTTC.

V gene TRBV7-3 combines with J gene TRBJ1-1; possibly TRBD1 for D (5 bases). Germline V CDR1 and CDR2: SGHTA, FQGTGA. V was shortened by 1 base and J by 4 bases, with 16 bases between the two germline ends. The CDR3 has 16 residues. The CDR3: CASSLIGGDRTTEAFF. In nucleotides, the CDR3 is TGTGCCAGCAGCTTAATTGGGGGGGATAGGACCACTGAAGCTTTCTTT.

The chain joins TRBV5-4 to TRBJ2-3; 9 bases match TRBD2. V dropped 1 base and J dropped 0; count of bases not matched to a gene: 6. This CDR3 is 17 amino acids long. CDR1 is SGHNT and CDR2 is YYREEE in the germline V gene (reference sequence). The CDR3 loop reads CASSLSASGTSTDTQYF. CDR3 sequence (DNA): TGTGCCAGCAGCTTGAGTGCTAGCGGGACTAGCACAGATACGCAGTATTTT.

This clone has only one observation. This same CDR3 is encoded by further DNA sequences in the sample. In DNA, the CDR3 is TGTGCCAGTCCCGGGACTAGCTTGAGGACCGGGGAGCTGTTTTTT. As protein: CASPGTSLRTGELFF. J is TRBJ2-2 and V is TRBV6-1; 9 bases match TRBD2. The CDR3 consists of 15 residues. CDR1 and CDR2 (germline): MNHNS, SASEGT. V was clipped by 9 bases and J by 5 bases; unmatched bases: 10.

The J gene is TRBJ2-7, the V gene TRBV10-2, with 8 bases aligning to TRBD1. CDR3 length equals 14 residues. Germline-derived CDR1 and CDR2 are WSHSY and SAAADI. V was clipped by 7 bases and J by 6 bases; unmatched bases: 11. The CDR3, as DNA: TGCGCCAGCAAACGGGACAGGCGAACAGGCGAGCAGTACTTC. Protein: CASKRDRRTGEQYF.

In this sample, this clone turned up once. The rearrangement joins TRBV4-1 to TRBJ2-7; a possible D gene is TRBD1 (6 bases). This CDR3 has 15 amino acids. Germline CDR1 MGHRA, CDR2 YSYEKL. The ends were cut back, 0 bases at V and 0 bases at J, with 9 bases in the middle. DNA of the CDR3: TGCGCCAGCAGCCAAGAAGGGGGATACTCCTACGAGCAGTACTTC. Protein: CASSQEGGYSYEQYF.